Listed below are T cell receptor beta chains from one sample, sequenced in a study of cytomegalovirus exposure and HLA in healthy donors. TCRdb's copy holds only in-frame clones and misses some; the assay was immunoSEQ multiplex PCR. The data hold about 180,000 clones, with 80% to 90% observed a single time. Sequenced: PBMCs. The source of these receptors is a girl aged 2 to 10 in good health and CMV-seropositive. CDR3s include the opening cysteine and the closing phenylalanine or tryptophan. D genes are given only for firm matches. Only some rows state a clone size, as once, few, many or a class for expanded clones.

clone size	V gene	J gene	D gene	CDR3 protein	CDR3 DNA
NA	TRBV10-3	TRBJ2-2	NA	CAISDPGGNTGELFF	TGTGCCATCAGTGACCCCGGGGGAAACACCGGGGAGCTGTTTTTT
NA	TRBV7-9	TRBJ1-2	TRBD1	CASSFQGAVNYGYTF	TGTGCCAGCAGCTTTCAGGGGGCAGTAAACTATGGCTACACCTTC
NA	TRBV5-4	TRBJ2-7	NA	CASTGKTGITSYEQYF	TGTGCCAGCACCGGTAAAACGGGGATAACCTCCTACGAGCAGTACTTC
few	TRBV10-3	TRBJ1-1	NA	CAISDTITEAFF	TGTGCCATCAGCGATACTATAACTGAAGCTTTCTTT
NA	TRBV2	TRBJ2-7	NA	CASSRLGEQYF	TGTGCCAGCAGCCGTCTCGGGGAGCAGTACTTC
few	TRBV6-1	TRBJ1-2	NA	CASSEAGHSNYGYTF	TGTGCCAGCAGTGAAGCGGGACACTCTAACTATGGCTACACCTTC
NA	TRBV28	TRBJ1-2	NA	CASSSLWESGYTF	TGTGCCAGCAGTTCTTTATGGGAGAGCGGCTACACCTTC
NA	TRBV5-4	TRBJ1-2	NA	CASTGGGSYGYTF	TGTGCCAGCACGGGGGGGGGATCGTATGGCTACACCTTC
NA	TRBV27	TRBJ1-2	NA	CASSRGGGLYGYTF	TGTGCCAGCAGTAGAGGGGGGGGATTATATGGCTACACCTTC
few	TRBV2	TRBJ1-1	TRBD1	CASSGQGDTEAFF	TGTGCCAGCAGTGGACAGGGTGACACTGAAGCTTTCTTT
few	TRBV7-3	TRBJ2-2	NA	CASSPPGASGELFF	TGTGCCAGCAGCCCCCCTGGGGCTTCCGGGGAGCTGTTTTTT
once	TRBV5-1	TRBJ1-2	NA	CASSLVGHSDYGYTF	TGCGCCAGCAGCTTGGTTGGGCATTCAGACTATGGCTACACCTTC
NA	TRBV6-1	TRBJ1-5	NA	CASSEAGPAQHF	TGTGCCAGCAGTGAAGCGGGGCCAGCCCAGCATTTT
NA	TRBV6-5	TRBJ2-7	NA	CASSSPGTYEQYF	TGTGCCAGCAGTTCCCCCGGGACCTACGAGCAGTACTTC
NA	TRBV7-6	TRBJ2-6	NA	CASSLQFAWSGANVLTF	TGTGCCAGCAGCTTACAGTTCGCTTGGTCTGGGGCCAACGTCCTGACTTTC
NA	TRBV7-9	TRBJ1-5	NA	CASSLGATTDRNQPQHF	TGTGCCAGCAGCTTAGGGGCGACAACCGACAGGAATCAGCCCCAGCATTTT
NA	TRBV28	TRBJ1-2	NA	CASSDITLDGYTF	TGTGCCAGCAGCGATATTACTCTTGATGGCTACACCTTC
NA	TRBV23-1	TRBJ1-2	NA	CAIKASGGYTF	TGCGCCATAAAGGCATCGGGGGGCTACACCTTC
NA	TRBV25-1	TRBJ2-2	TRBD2	CASSEPLAGPSNTGELFF	TGTGCCAGCAGTGAGCCGCTAGCGGGGCCATCGAACACCGGGGAGCTGTTTTTT
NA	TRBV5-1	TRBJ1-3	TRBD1	CASSLRTGSGNTIYF	TGCGCCAGCAGCTTGAGGACAGGCTCTGGAAACACCATATATTTT
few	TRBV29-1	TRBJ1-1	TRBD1	CSADRGIAEAFF	TGCAGCGCTGACAGGGGGATCGCTGAAGCTTTCTTT
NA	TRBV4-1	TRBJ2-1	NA	CASSQWAGLSNEQFF	TGCGCCAGCAGCCAATGGGCTGGACTGTCCAATGAGCAGTTCTTC
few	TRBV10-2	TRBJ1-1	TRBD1	CASSGTGRNTEAFF	TGCGCCAGCAGTGGGACAGGAAGAAACACTGAAGCTTTCTTT
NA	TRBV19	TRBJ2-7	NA	CASREERNSYEQYF	TGTGCCAGTCGCGAAGAGCGGAACTCCTACGAGCAGTACTTC
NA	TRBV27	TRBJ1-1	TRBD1	CASSLAGGFTEAFF	TGTGCCAGCAGTTTAGCAGGGGGCTTCACTGAAGCTTTCTTT
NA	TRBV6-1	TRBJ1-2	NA	CASSDLSYTF	TGTGCCAGCAGTGATTTATCCTACACCTTC
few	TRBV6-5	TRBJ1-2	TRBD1	CASSLDRVYGYTF	TGTGCCAGCAGCTTAGACAGGGTGTATGGCTACACCTTC
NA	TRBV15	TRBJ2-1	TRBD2	CATSRGHLAGADNEQFF	TGTGCCACCAGCAGGGGGCATCTAGCGGGAGCCGACAATGAGCAGTTCTTC
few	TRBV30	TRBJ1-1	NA	CAWSVNPGPSRNTEAFF	TGTGCCTGGAGTGTTAACCCAGGGCCCTCGAGGAACACTGAAGCTTTCTTT
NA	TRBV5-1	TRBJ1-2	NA	CASSLGSHYGYTF	TGCGCCAGCAGCTTGGGAAGCCACTATGGCTACACCTTC
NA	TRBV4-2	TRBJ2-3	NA	CASSQPLRERVASTDTQYF	TGTGCCAGCAGCCAACCCCTTCGAGAGCGGGTAGCTAGCACAGATACGCAGTATTTT
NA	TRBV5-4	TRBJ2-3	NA	CASSLTSSDTQYF	TGTGCCAGCAGCTTGACTAGCTCAGATACGCAGTATTTT
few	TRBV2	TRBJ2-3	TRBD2	CASRSGREGPDTQYF	TGTGCCAGCCGGTCTGGGCGGGAGGGGCCAGATACGCAGTATTTT
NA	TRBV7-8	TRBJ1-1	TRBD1	CASSLVPGGTEAFF	TGTGCCAGCAGCTTAGTCCCAGGGGGCACTGAAGCTTTCTTT
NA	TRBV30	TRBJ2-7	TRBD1	CAWSVSGGHEQYF	TGTGCCTGGAGTGTATCAGGGGGCCACGAGCAGTACTTC
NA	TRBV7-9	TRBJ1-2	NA	CASSLVQGNGYTF	TGTGCCAGCAGCTTAGTACAGGGTAACGGCTACACCTTC